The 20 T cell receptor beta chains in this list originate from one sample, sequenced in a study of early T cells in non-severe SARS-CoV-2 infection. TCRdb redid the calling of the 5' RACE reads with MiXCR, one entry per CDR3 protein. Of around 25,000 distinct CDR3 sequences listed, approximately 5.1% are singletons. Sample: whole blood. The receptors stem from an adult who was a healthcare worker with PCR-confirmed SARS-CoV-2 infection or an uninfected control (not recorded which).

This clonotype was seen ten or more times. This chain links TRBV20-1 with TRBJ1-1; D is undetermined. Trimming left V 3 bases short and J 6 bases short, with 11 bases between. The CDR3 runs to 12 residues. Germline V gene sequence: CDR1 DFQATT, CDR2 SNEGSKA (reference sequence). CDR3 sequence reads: CSARLDGPEAFF. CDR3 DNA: TGCAGTGCTAGGTTGGACGGGCCTGAAGCTTTCTTT.

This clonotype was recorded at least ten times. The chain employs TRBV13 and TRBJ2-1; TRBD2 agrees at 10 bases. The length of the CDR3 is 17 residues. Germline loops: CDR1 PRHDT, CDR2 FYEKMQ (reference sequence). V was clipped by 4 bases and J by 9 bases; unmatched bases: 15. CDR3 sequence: CASSSKHTSGTLFEQFF. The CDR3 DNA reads TGTGCCAGCAGCTCAAAACATACTAGCGGGACCCTCTTTGAGCAGTTCTTC.

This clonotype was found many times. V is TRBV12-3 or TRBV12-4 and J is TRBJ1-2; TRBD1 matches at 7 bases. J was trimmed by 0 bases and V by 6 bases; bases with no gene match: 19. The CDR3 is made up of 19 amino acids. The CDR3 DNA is TGTGCCAGCAGATCGGGGATATCGGGGACAGATGACCCTAACTATGGCTACACCTTC. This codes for CASRSGISGTDDPNYGYTF.

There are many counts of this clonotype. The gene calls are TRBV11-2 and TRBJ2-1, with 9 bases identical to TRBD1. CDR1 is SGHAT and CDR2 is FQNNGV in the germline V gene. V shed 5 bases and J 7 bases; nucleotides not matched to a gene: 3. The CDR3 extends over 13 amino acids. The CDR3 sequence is CASSGDRVNEQFF. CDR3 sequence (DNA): TGTGCCAGCAGCGGGGACAGGGTTAATGAGCAGTTCTTC.

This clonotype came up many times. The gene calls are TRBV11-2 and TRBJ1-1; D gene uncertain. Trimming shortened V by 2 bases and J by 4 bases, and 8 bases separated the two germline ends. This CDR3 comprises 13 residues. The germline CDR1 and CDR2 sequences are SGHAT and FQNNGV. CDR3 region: CASSLPGFTEAFF. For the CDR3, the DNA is TGTGCCAGCAGCTTACCTGGGTTCACTGAAGCTTTCTTT.

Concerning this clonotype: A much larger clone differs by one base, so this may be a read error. CDR3 loop: CASRNDMNTEAFF. CDR3 bases: TGTGCCAGCAGAAACGACATGAACACTGAAGCTTTCTTT. This chain connects TRBV27 to TRBJ1-1; D is unresolved. This CDR3 has 13 amino acids. The V and J ends lost 6 bases and 0 bases respectively, with 8 bases between them. The germline CDR1 and CDR2 sequences are MNHEY and SMNVEV (reference sequence).

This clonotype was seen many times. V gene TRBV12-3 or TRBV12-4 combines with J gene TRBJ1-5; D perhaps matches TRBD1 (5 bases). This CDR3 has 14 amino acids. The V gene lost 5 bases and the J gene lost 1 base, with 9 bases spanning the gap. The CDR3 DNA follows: TGTGCCAGCAGTCCCCAGGGAAGCAATCAGCCCCAGCATTTT. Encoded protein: CASSPQGSNQPQHF.

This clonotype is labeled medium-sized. The CDR3 DNA reads as TGCGCCAGCAGCTTCAGCGACCCAGAGACCCAGTACTTC. As protein: CASSFSDPETQYF. This sequence joins TRBV5-1 and TRBJ2-5; D is unclear. This CDR3 region has 13 residues. Germline V gene lookup returns CDR1 SGHRS and CDR2 YFSETQ. V dropped 2 bases and J dropped 4 bases, with 9 bases sitting between them.

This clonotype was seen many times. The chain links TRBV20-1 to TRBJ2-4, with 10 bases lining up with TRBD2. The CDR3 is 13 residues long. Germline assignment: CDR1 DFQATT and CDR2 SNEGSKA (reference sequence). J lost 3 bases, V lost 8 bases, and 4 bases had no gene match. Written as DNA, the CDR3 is TGCAGTACCCTAGCGGGAGTCAAAAACATTCAGTACTTC. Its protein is CSTLAGVKNIQYF.

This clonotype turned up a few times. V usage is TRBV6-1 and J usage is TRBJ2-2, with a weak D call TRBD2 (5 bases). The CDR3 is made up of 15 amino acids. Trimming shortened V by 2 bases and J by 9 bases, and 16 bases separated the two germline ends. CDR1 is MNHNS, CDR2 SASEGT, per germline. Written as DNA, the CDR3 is TGTGCCAGCAGTGAACGCCCGGGAAGGTCGAGGGAGCTGTTTTTT. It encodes CASSERPGRSRELFF.

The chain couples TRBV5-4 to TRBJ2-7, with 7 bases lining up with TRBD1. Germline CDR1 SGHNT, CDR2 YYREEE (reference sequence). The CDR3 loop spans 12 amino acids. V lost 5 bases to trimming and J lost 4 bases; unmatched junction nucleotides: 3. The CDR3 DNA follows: TGTGCCAGCAGTAAACAGGGGTACGAGCAGTACTTC. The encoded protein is CASSKQGYEQYF.

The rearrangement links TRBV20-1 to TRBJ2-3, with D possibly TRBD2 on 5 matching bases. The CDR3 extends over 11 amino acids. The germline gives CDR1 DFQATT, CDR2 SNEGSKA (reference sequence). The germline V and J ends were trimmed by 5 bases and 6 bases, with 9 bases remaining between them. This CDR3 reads CSAGPGDTQYF. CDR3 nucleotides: TGCAGTGCTGGTCCGGGGGATACGCAGTATTTT.

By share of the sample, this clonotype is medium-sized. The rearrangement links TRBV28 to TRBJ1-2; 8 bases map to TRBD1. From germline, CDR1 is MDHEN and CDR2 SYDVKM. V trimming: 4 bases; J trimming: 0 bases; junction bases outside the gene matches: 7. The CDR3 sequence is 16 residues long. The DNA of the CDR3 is TGTGCCAGCAGTTGGACAGGGCTTCCCCCTAACTATGGCTACACCTTC. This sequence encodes CASSWTGLPPNYGYTF.

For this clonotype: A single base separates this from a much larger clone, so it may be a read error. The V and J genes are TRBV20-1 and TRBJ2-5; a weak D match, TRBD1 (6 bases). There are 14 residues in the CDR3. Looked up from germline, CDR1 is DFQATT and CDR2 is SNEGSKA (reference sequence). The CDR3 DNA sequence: TGCAGTGCCGATCGACAGGCCGCACAAGAGGCCCAGTACTTC. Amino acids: CSADRQAAQEAQYF.

The CDR3 nucleotides are TGTGCCAGCGGGAGGGGCTCTGGGGCCAACGTCCTGACTTTC. It encodes CASGRGSGANVLTF. The chain links TRBV12-3 or TRBV12-4 to TRBJ2-6; 7 positions agree with TRBD2. The CDR3 covers 14 residues. The ends lost 8 bases at V and 0 bases at J; junction bases unmatched: 1.

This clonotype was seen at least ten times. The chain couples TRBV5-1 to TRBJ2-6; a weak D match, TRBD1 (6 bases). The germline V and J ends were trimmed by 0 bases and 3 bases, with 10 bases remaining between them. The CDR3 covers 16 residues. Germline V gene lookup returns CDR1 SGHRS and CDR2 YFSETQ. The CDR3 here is CASSLVGTLGANVLTF. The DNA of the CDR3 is TGCGCCAGCAGCTTGGTGGGGACACTTGGGGCCAACGTCCTGACTTTC.

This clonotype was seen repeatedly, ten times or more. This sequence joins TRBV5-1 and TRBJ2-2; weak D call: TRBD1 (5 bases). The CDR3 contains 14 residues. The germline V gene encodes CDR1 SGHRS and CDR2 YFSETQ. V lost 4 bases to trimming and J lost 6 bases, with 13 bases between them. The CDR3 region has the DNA TGCGCCAGCAGCGAAGTAACAGGTGCCGGGGAGCTGTTTTTT. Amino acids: CASSEVTGAGELFF.

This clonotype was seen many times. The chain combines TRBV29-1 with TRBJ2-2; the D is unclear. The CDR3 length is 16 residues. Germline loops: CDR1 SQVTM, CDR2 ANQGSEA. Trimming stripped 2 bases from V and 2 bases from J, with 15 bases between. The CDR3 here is CSVERRSATNTGELFF. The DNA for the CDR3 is TGCAGCGTTGAACGGCGGTCCGCTACTAACACCGGGGAGCTGTTTTTT.

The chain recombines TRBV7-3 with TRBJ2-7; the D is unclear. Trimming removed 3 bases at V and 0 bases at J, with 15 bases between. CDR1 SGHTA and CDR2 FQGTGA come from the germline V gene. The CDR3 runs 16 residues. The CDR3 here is CASSFGSMRSSYEQYF. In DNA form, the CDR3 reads TGTGCCAGCAGCTTTGGCTCCATGAGAAGCTCCTACGAGCAGTACTTC.

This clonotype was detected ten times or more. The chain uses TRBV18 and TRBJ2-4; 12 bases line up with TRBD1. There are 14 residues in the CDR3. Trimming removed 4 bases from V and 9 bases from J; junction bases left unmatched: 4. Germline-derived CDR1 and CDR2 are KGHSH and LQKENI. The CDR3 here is CASSLGQGATIQYF. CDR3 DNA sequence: TGTGCCAGCTCACTGGGACAGGGGGCAACCATTCAGTACTTC.